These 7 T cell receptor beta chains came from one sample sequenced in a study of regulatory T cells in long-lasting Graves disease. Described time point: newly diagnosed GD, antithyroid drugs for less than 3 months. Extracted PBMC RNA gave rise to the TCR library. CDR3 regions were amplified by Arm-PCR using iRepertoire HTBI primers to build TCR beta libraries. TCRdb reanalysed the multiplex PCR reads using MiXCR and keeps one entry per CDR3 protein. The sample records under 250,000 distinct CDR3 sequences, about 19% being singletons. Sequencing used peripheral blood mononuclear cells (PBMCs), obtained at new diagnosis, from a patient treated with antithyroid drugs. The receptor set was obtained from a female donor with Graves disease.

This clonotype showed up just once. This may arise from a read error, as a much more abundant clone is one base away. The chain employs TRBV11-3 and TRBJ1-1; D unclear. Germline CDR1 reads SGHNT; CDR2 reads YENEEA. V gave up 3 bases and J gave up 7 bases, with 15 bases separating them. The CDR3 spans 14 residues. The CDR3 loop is CASSFSKAYNEAFF. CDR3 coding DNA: TGTGCCAGCAGCTTCAGCAAGGCCTATAATGAAGCTTTCTTT.

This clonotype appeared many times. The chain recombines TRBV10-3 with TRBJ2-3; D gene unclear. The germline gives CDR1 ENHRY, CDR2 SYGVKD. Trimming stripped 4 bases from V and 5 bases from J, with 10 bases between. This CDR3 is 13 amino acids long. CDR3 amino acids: CAISVSAGDTQYF. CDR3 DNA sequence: TGTGCCATCAGTGTTTCAGCAGGAGATACGCAGTATTTT.

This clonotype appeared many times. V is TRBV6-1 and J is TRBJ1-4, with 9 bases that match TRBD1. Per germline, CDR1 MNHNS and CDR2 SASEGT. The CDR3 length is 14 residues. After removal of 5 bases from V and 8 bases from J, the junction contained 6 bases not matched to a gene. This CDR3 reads CASSIQGAGEKLFF. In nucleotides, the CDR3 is TGTGCCAGCAGTATACAGGGGGCAGGAGAAAAACTGTTTTTT.

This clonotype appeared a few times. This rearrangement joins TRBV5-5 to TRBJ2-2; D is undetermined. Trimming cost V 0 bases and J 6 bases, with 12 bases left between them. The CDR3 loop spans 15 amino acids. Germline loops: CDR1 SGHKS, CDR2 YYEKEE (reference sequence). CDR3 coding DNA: TGTGCCAGCAGCTTGGGACCGGTGATTTCCGGGGAGCTGTTTTTT. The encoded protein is CASSLGPVISGELFF. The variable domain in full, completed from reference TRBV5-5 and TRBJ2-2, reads DAGVTQSPTHLIKTRGQQVTLRCSPISGHKSVSWYQQVLGQGPQFIFQYYEKEERGRGNFPDRFSARQFPNYSSELNVNALLLGDSALYLCASSLGPVISGELFFGEGSRLTVL.

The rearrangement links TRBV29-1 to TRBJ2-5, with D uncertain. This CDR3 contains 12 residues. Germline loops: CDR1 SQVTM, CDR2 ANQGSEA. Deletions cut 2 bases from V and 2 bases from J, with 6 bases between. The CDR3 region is CSVEKGQETQYF. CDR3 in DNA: TGCAGCGTTGAAAAGGGTCAAGAGACCCAGTACTTC.

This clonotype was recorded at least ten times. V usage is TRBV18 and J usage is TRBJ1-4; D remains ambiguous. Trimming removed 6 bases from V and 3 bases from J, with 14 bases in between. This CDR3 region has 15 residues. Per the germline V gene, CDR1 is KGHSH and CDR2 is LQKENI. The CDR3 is CASSPVAQPNEKLFF. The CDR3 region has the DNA TGTGCCAGCTCCCCCGTCGCCCAGCCTAATGAAAAACTGTTTTTT.

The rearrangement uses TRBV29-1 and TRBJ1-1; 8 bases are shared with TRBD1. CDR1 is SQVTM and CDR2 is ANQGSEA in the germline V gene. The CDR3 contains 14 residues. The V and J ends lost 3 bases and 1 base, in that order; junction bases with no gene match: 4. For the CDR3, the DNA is TGCAGCGTTGAGGGGACAGGCTGGAACACTGAAGCTTTCTTT. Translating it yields CSVEGTGWNTEAFF.